One sample yielded the 32 T cell receptor beta chains listed below, sequenced in a study of blood T cell repertoires in COVID-19. The data were produced by immunoSEQ multiplex PCR, yet TCRdb's version contains in-frame clones alone and is incomplete. The sample comprises approximately 300,000 clones, 83% of which are singletons, and 1% to 1.5% rests with the top ten. Sequencing was performed on peripheral blood. These receptor sequences come from a woman between 50 and 59 years old with acute or convalescent COVID-19.

The chain recombines TRBV29-1 with TRBJ1-5; 8 bases align to TRBD1. V shed 5 bases and J 3 bases; nucleotides not matched to a gene: 3. The CDR3 contains 13 residues. Germline V lookup: CDR1 SQVTM, CDR2 ANQGSEA. This CDR3 is CSVTTGANQPQHF. CDR3 sequence (DNA): TGCAGCGTTACGACAGGGGCCAATCAGCCCCAGCATTTT. Combining the CDR3 with reference TRBV29-1 and TRBJ1-5 gives the whole variable domain SAVISQKPSRDICQRGTSLTIQCQVDSQVTMMFWYRQQPGQSLTLIATANQGSEATYESGFVIDKFPISRPNLTFSTLTVSNMSPEDSSIYLCSVTTGANQPQHFGDGTRLSIL.

This clone was detected only a few times. The V and J genes are TRBV30 and TRBJ1-1; D is unresolved. The CDR3 contains 11 residues. Germline lookup yields CDR1 GTSNPN and CDR2 SVGIG (reference sequence). V was shortened by 7 bases and J by 5 bases, with 11 bases between the two germline ends. CDR3 amino acids: CASDRDTEAFF. The CDR3 nucleotides read TGTGCCTCGGATCGGGATACTGAAGCTTTCTTT.

This chain connects TRBV18 to TRBJ1-1, with 8 bases lining up with TRBD1. The CDR3 totals 16 residues. In germline, CDR1 is KGHSH, CDR2 LQKENI. Losses at the gene ends were 1 base for V and 0 bases for J; bases not matched to a gene: 4. CDR3 in DNA: TGTGCCAGCTCACCACTGACGGGACAGGTGAACACTGAAGCTTTCTTT. Translated, it gives CASSPLTGQVNTEAFF.

This clone was picked up a small number of times. This chain joins TRBV3-1 (or the pseudogene TRBV3-2) and TRBJ2-6; D may be TRBD1 (5 bases). The CDR3 length is 17 residues. The V end was cut by 4 bases, the J end by 0 bases, with 13 bases between. Germline assignment: CDR1 LGHDT and CDR2 YNNKEL (reference sequence). CDR3 sequence: CASSPSQVYSGANVLTF. CDR3 sequence (DNA): TGTGCCAGCAGCCCTTCACAGGTTTACTCTGGGGCCAACGTCCTGACTTTC.

This chain joins TRBV3-1 (or the pseudogene TRBV3-2) and TRBJ2-1; TRBD2 matches 12 bases. The CDR3 is 16 residues long. The ends lost 3 bases at V and 6 bases at J; junction bases unmatched: 6. The V gene's germline CDR1 is LGHDT and CDR2 YNNKEL (reference sequence). The CDR3 reads CASSHLAGGVINEQFF. For the CDR3, the DNA is TGTGCCAGCAGCCATCTAGCGGGGGGGGTGATCAATGAGCAGTTCTTC.

The rearrangement links TRBV6-1 to TRBJ2-5, with a possible D match to TRBD1 (6 bases). Per germline, CDR1 MNHNS and CDR2 SASEGT. V was clipped by 0 bases and J by 2 bases, with 16 bases between them. The CDR3 is made up of 17 amino acids. The CDR3 DNA reads TGTGCCAGCAGTGAAGCTATTTACAGGGAGTCACAAGAGACCCAGTACTTC. Its translation: CASSEAIYRESQETQYF.

A few counts support this clone. The chain carries TRBV5-4 and TRBJ2-3; a possible D gene is TRBD2 (6 bases). Trimming took 1 base from V and 4 from J, leaving 16 bases between them. CDR1 is SGHNT and CDR2 is YYREEE in the germline V gene (reference sequence). This CDR3 contains 16 residues. In DNA form, the CDR3 reads TGTGCCAGCAGCTTGTGGGGAGGCGGAGGTTCAGATACGCAGTATTTT. Translation: CASSLWGGGGSDTQYF.

The V call is TRBV4-2, the J call TRBJ1-5; D may be TRBD1 (6 bases). Germline CDR1 and CDR2: LGHNA and YNFKEQ. There are 17 residues in the CDR3. Trimming left V 2 bases short and J 0 bases short, with 14 bases between. The CDR3 nucleotides read TGTGCCAGCAGCCAATCCGGACAGCTTTATAGCAATCAGCCCCAGCATTTT. Amino acids: CASSQSGQLYSNQPQHF.

In this sample, this clone turned up once. The chain uses TRBV5-1 and TRBJ2-3; 7 bases match TRBD1. J lost 2 bases, V lost 3 bases, and 3 bases had no gene match. This CDR3 has 14 residues. Germline-derived CDR1 and CDR2 are SGHRS and YFSETQ. The CDR3 loop reads CASSWDRSTDTQYF. The CDR3 bases are TGCGCCAGCAGCTGGGACAGATCCACAGATACGCAGTATTTT.

CDR3 nucleotides: TGTGCCAGCAGTTCGGGAGTTAAGGGGCCCCAGCATTTT. Translated, it gives CASSSGVKGPQHF. The chain couples TRBV12-3 or TRBV12-4 to TRBJ1-5; D is unclear. V was trimmed by 4 bases and J by 9 bases, leaving 13 bases between them. The CDR3 has 13 residues.

The J gene is TRBJ2-1, the V gene TRBV6-6; unclear D gene. Germline lookup yields CDR1 MNHNY and CDR2 SVGAGI (reference sequence). This CDR3 has 15 residues. Trimming took 0 bases from V and 0 from J, leaving 6 bases between them. CDR3 nucleotides: TGTGCCAGCAGTTACTCCGGGTACTCCTACAATGAGCAGTTCTTC. The encoded protein is CASSYSGYSYNEQFF.

This clone was found once. This chain uses TRBV19 with TRBJ1-1, with 8 bases lining up with TRBD1. The CDR3 has 14 residues. From germline, CDR1 is LNHDA and CDR2 SQIVND (reference sequence). The trim removed 4 bases at V and 3 bases at J, leaving 4 bases unmatched. The CDR3 here is CASSTDRGDTEAFF. The CDR3 DNA is TGTGCCAGTAGTACCGACAGGGGCGACACTGAAGCTTTCTTT.

The rearrangement links TRBV2 to TRBJ1-4; the match to TRBD1 covers 11 bases. The ends lost 5 bases at V and 3 bases at J; junction bases unmatched: 17. Germline CDR1 is SNHLY and CDR2 is FYNNEI. The CDR3 spans 20 residues. The CDR3 region has the DNA TGTGCCAGCAGTCCCTCTTTCACGGACAGGGGGCGCGTTGCTAATGAAAAACTGTTTTTT. Amino acids: CASSPSFTDRGRVANEKLFF.

This chain uses TRBV5-1 with TRBJ2-1; D is unclear. The V gene lost 2 bases and the J gene lost 0 bases, with 6 bases spanning the gap. The CDR3 runs to 14 residues. The germline gives CDR1 SGHRS, CDR2 YFSETQ. The chain's CDR3 is CASSFSSSYNEQFF. DNA for the CDR3: TGCGCCAGCAGCTTCTCGAGCTCCTACAATGAGCAGTTCTTC. Using reference TRBV5-1 and TRBJ2-1 for the parts outside the CDR3, the full variable domain is KAGVTQTPRYLIKTRGQQVTLSCSPISGHRSVSWYQQTPGQGLQFLFEYFSETQRNKGNFPGRFSGRQFSNSRSEMNVSTLELGDSALYLCASSFSSSYNEQFFGPGTRLTVL.

This chain's CDR3 is CASSYSTRRTDTEAFF. CDR3 bases: TGTGCCAGCAGTTACTCGACTCGGAGGACGGACACTGAAGCTTTCTTT. The V call is TRBV6-5, the J call TRBJ1-1; D call uncertain. Looked up from germline, CDR1 is MNHEY and CDR2 is SVGAGI. The CDR3 has 16 amino acids. V lost 0 bases and J 3 bases, leaving 14 bases between the germline ends.

The V and J genes are TRBV10-3 and TRBJ2-2; 10 bases fit TRBD1. The CDR3 is 14 residues long. Germline V lookup: CDR1 ENHRY, CDR2 SYGVKD. V lost 4 bases, J lost 8 bases, and 4 bases stayed unmatched. CDR3 sequence (DNA): TGTGCCATCAGTGGGGGGACAGGGGAAGGGGAGCTGTTTTTT. This codes for CAISGGTGEGELFF.

J is TRBJ2-3 and V is TRBV11-3; perhaps TRBD2 as D (6 bases). From germline, CDR1 is SGHNT and CDR2 YENEEA. The V and J ends lost 2 bases and 1 base respectively, with 13 bases between them. This CDR3 spans 16 amino acids. CDR3 bases: TGTGCCAGCAGCTTAAAGTCTTCTAGCGGCACAGATACGCAGTATTTT. Translated: CASSLKSSSGTDTQYF.

This clone was counted between two and nine times. V is TRBV9 and J is TRBJ2-7, with D tentatively TRBD1 (6 bases). Germline assignment: CDR1 SGDLS and CDR2 YYNGEE. Trimming pared 3 bases from V and 0 bases from J, leaving 10 bases between. The CDR3 is 14 residues long. The CDR3 reads CASSAGTNSYEQYF. CDR3 nucleotides: TGTGCCAGCAGCGCCGGGACAAACTCCTACGAGCAGTACTTC.

The chain joins TRBV4-2 to TRBJ2-1; 12 bases align to TRBD2. V lost 1 base to trimming and J lost 9 bases; unmatched junction nucleotides: 7. Germline assignment: CDR1 LGHNA and CDR2 YNFKEQ. The CDR3 runs 16 residues. CDR3 sequence: CASSQVASGRATEQFF. The CDR3 nucleotides read TGTGCCAGCAGCCAAGTGGCTAGCGGGAGGGCCACTGAGCAGTTCTTC.

This sequence joins TRBV3-1 (or the pseudogene TRBV3-2) and TRBJ2-3; 8 bases fit TRBD1. The CDR3 extends over 15 amino acids. The J segment lost 1 base and the V segment lost 1 base, leaving 1 base of the junction unmatched. Germline lookup yields CDR1 LGHDT and CDR2 YNNKEL (reference sequence). CDR3 nucleotides: TGTGCCAGCAGCCAAGTGGGACAGGGCACAGATACGCAGTATTTT. As protein: CASSQVGQGTDTQYF.

The V call is TRBV30, the J call TRBJ1-6, with D perhaps matching TRBD1 (6 bases). V was trimmed by 1 base and J by 10 bases, leaving 11 bases between them. This CDR3 region has 13 residues. Germline V gene data show CDR1 as GTSNPN and CDR2 as SVGIG (reference sequence). In nucleotides, the CDR3 is TGTGCCTGGAGTGAACAGGGCGGGTCACCCCTCCACTTT. It is translated as CAWSEQGGSPLHF.

The chain uses TRBV20-1 and TRBJ2-5; D perhaps matches TRBD1 (6 bases). CDR1 and CDR2 from the germline V gene are DFQATT and SNEGSKA (reference sequence). Trimming stripped 2 bases from V and 5 bases from J, with 6 bases between. This CDR3 is 11 amino acids long. In nucleotides, the CDR3 is TGCAGTGCTAGAAGGGGGGAGACCCAGTACTTC. Protein product: CSARRGETQYF.

This clone appeared a single time. The DNA of the CDR3 is TGTGCTAGTGGTTCTAGCGGGAGTGGGGAGCAGTTCTTC. This encodes CASGSSGSGEQFF. The J gene is TRBJ2-1, the V gene TRBV12-5, with TRBD2 matching over 10 bases. The CDR3 contains 13 residues. In germline, CDR1 is LGHNT, CDR2 FRNRAP. With V trimmed by 4 bases and J by 10 bases, 4 bases remained unmatched. Complete variable domain (other parts from reference TRBV12-5 and TRBJ2-1): DARVTQTPRHKVTEMGQEVTMRCQPILGHNTVFWYRQTMMQGLELLAYFRNRAPLDDSGMPKDRFSAEMPDATLATLKIQPSEPRDSAVYFCASGSSGSGEQFFGPGTRLTVL.

This chain joins TRBV19 and TRBJ2-7, with a weak D call TRBD1 (5 bases). Germline loops: CDR1 LNHDA, CDR2 SQIVND (reference sequence). The CDR3 runs 13 residues. The germline V and J ends were trimmed by 8 bases and 0 bases, with 11 bases remaining between them. CDR3 in DNA: TGTGCCAGTGCTATCAGGGACTCCTACGAGCAGTACTTC. This sequence encodes CASAIRDSYEQYF.

V is TRBV5-1 and J is TRBJ1-3; TRBD1 is a possible D gene (6 bases). The CDR3 length is 17 residues. Trimming shortened V by 1 base and J by 2 bases, and 16 bases separated the two germline ends. Germline-derived CDR1 and CDR2 are SGHRS and YFSETQ. CDR3 sequence: CASSLNRLTGAGNTIYF. For the CDR3, the DNA is TGCGCCAGCAGCTTGAATCGCCTGACAGGAGCTGGAAACACCATATATTTT.

V is TRBV7-6 and J is TRBJ1-1, with D possibly being TRBD1 (5 bases). The CDR3 consists of 15 residues. Germline CDR1 reads SGHVS; CDR2 reads FNYEAQ. Trimming removed 1 base at V and 4 bases at J, with 13 bases between. CDR3: CASSLGPGSGTEAFF. The CDR3 nucleotides read TGTGCCAGCAGCTTAGGCCCAGGGTCGGGCACTGAAGCTTTCTTT. The variable domain in full, completed from reference TRBV7-6 and TRBJ1-1, reads GAGVSQSPRYKVTKRGQDVALRCDPISGHVSLYWYRQALGQGPEFLTYFNYEAQQDKSGLPNDRFSAERPEGSISTLTIQRTEQRDSAMYRCASSLGPGSGTEAFFGQGTRLTVV.

The CDR3 loop is CASSQTTGVATEAFF. The CDR3 nucleotides are TGTGCCAGCAGCCAAACGACAGGGGTGGCCACTGAAGCTTTCTTT. The chain joins TRBV9 to TRBJ1-1, with 8 nucleotides matching TRBD1. Germline CDR1 is SGDLS and CDR2 is YYNGEE. V lost 4 bases to trimming and J lost 4 bases; unmatched junction nucleotides: 9. This CDR3 is built from 15 residues.

The chain couples TRBV5-1 to TRBJ1-6; possibly TRBD1 for D (5 bases). V gave up 4 bases and J gave up 8 bases, with 16 bases separating them. Germline loops: CDR1 SGHRS, CDR2 YFSETQ. The CDR3 loop spans 15 amino acids. The CDR3 DNA follows: TGCGCCAGCAGCCCCAGGTCCTTACAGGATTCACCCCTCCACTTT. It specifies CASSPRSLQDSPLHF. Combining the CDR3 with reference TRBV5-1 and TRBJ1-6 gives the whole variable domain KAGVTQTPRYLIKTRGQQVTLSCSPISGHRSVSWYQQTPGQGLQFLFEYFSETQRNKGNFPGRFSGRQFSNSRSEMNVSTLELGDSALYLCASSPRSLQDSPLHFGNGTRLTVT.

Only one count was recorded for this clone. This chain joins TRBV9 and TRBJ1-2, with 10 bases that match TRBD1. Trimming at V came to 3 bases and at J to 6 bases, leaving 8 bases not matched to a gene. Germline CDR1 reads SGDLS; CDR2 reads YYNGEE. This CDR3 is built from 15 residues. This chain's CDR3 is CASSALGQGGNGYTF. The CDR3 nucleotides are TGTGCCAGCAGCGCCCTCGGACAGGGGGGGAATGGCTACACCTTC.

The chain employs TRBV23-1 and TRBJ2-7; no clear D gene. Being an ORF, TRBV23-1 has a function that is uncertain. V lost 3 bases and J 1 base, leaving 7 bases between the germline ends. This CDR3 spans 13 amino acids. CDR3 nucleotides: TGCGCCAGCAGTCAGTACAGATCCTACGAGCAGTACTTC. Its protein product is CASSQYRSYEQYF.

Only a few counts were recorded for this clone. The chain has TRBV19 and TRBJ2-5, with 10 bases that match TRBD2. This CDR3 is 14 amino acids long. The V gene's germline CDR1 is LNHDA and CDR2 SQIVND (reference sequence). V was pared by 3 bases and J by 10 bases, with 8 bases of the junction left unmatched. CDR3 sequence (DNA): TGTGCCAGTAGTATGAGTGGGCTAGCGGGGGACCAGTACTTC. It yields the protein CASSMSGLAGDQYF.

The chain joins TRBV18 to TRBJ2-3; D might be TRBD2 (6 bases). The germline V and J ends were trimmed by 0 bases and 6 bases, with 10 bases remaining between them. The germline V gene encodes CDR1 KGHSH and CDR2 LQKENI. This CDR3 contains 14 residues. DNA of the CDR3: TGTGCCAGCTCACCACCAGGGGAGGTTGATACGCAGTATTTT. Amino acid sequence: CASSPPGEVDTQYF.